This T cell receptor (beta chain) is drawn from a study of blood T cell repertoires in COVID-19. Study at large: COVID-19 samples, acute and convalescent, were from the United States, Italy and Spain. From T cells, B-cell-depleted T cells, or PBMCs came the material, which was cDNA or gDNA.

The CDR3 covers 16 residues. The J segment lost 2 bases and the V segment lost 4 bases, leaving 11 bases of the junction unmatched. Germline assignment: CDR1 SGHRS and CDR2 YFSETQ. The authors' processing: Amplifying reference gene primers gave estimates of nucleated cell counts. Profiling relied on immunoSEQ multiplex PCR, and the TCRdb table lists in-frame clones only, not all of them. V, J and clone size derive from that table, while D and trimming were established from the DNA sequence. The data hold roughly 33,000 clones, with about 86% observed a single time. The sequenced material came from peripheral blood. This clonotype was obtained from a human donor in a cohort sampled during active COVID-19. This chain connects TRBV5-1 to TRBJ2-5; the match to TRBD2 covers 7 bases. CDR3 in amino acids: CASSIRLAGGQETQYF. For the CDR3, the DNA is TGCGCCAGCAGCATTAGACTAGCCGGGGGTCAAGAGACCCAGTACTTC.